The rows below give T cell receptor beta chains drawn from one sample of a study of blood T cells in healthy people across ages. From the 5' RACE reads, TCRdb called clonotypes with MiXCR, one entry per CDR3 protein. Of fewer than 800,000 distinct CDR3 sequences in the sample, about 30% were seen once. What was sequenced was blood. These receptors came from a woman over 75 in good health. Each CDR3 is given with its conserved first and last residue. The D gene is left open where the match is weak. Some rows mark clone size as missing; the rest say once, few, many or name a class of expanded clone.

12	-	-	TRBV20-1	TRBJ2-5	CSARSSVETQYF	TGCAGTGCTAGATCTAGCGTGGAGACCCAGTACTTC
16	-	TRBD1	TRBV24-1	TRBJ2-7	CATSDQLTGGAGEQYF	TGTGCCACCAGTGATCAGCTAACAGGGGGCGCGGGGGAGCAGTACTTC
21	many	-	TRBV7-9	TRBJ2-1	CASSPLRQGAVAGGPYNEQFF	TGTGCCAGCAGCCCCCTCCGGCAGGGGGCTGTTGCGGGGGGTCCTTACAATGAGCAGTTCTTC
16	-	-	TRBV12-3/TRBV12-4	TRBJ2-3	CASSLGNGVSTDTQYF	TGTGCCAGCAGTTTAGGAAACGGGGTGAGCACAGATACGCAGTATTTT
14	many	-	TRBV11-2	TRBJ1-4	CASSLSTTNEKLFF	TGTGCCAGCAGCCTCAGTACAACTAATGAAAAACTGTTTTTT
15	-	TRBD1	TRBV7-2	TRBJ1-2	CASSAIQGARYGYTF	TGTGCCAGCAGCGCAATACAGGGGGCTCGCTATGGCTACACCTTC
16	many	TRBD2	TRBV7-2	TRBJ2-6	CASSLIAGSGANVLTF	TGTGCCAGCAGCTTAATAGCGGGCTCTGGGGCCAACGTCCTGACTTTC
16	many	TRBD1	TRBV9	TRBJ2-1	CASSPRGQGAYNEQFF	TGTGCCAGCAGCCCCAGGGGACAGGGGGCCTACAATGAGCAGTTCTTC
16	many	TRBD2	TRBV7-9	TRBJ2-5	CASSRGRRGDQETQYF	TGTGCCAGCAGCCGCGGGAGGCGGGGGGACCAAGAGACCCAGTACTTC
16	-	-	TRBV7-9	TRBJ2-3	CASSLPGGQDSDTQYF	TGTGCCAGCAGCTTACCCGGGGGCCAGGATTCAGATACGCAGTATTTT
16	many	-	TRBV27	TRBJ2-7	CASSLGTGPRGDEQYF	TGTGCCAGCAGTTTGGGGACCGGGCCCCGCGGCGACGAGCAGTACTTC
16	many	TRBD1	TRBV20-1	TRBJ1-6	CSASASGQAMGSPLHF	TGCAGTGCTAGTGCCTCGGGACAGGCTATGGGTTCACCCCTCCACTTT
13	many	-	TRBV20-1	TRBJ1-6	CSARQEGNSPLHF	TGCAGTGCTAGACAGGAAGGGAATTCACCCCTCCACTTT
14	few	-	TRBV29-1	TRBJ1-2	CSVEKGRDNYGYTF	TGCAGCGTTGAGAAGGGTAGAGATAACTATGGCTACACCTTC
12	few	-	TRBV20-1	TRBJ1-1	CSASGRGAEAFF	TGCAGTGCTAGTGGGAGGGGGGCTGAAGCTTTCTTT
16	many	-	TRBV7-9	TRBJ2-3	CASRGLSQKPTDTQYF	TGTGCCAGCCGGGGGTTGAGCCAGAAACCCACAGATACGCAGTATTTT
12	few	-	TRBV6-1	TRBJ1-1	CANSGSITEAFF	TGTGCCAACAGTGGAAGTATAACTGAAGCTTTCTTT
11	many	-	TRBV20-1	TRBJ2-7	CSARSRLEQYF	TGCAGTGCAAGAAGTCGGCTGGAGCAGTACTTC
13	many	-	TRBV29-1	TRBJ1-2	CSVETSGLGGYTF	TGCAGCGTTGAAACATCAGGGTTAGGGGGCTACACCTTC
15	-	-	TRBV6-5	TRBJ1-1	CASSRAGAINTEAFF	TGTGCCAGCAGTCGTGCAGGAGCAATCAACACTGAAGCTTTCTTT
14	-	-	TRBV20-1	TRBJ2-7	CSASRAPGFHEQYF	TGCAGTGCCAGTAGAGCACCAGGTTTCCACGAGCAGTACTTC
14	-	-	TRBV20-1	TRBJ2-7	CSASAGGGPYEQYF	TGCAGTGCGAGCGCAGGGGGAGGGCCCTACGAGCAGTACTTC
12	many	-	TRBV4-1	TRBJ1-6	CASSQDYSPLHF	TGCGCCAGCAGCCAAGATTATTCACCCCTCCACTTT
13	many	-	TRBV3-1	TRBJ1-2	CASSRRQNYGYTF	TGTGCCAGCAGCCGACGGCAGAACTATGGCTACACCTTC
12	many	-	TRBV6-5	TRBJ2-7	CASSYEGYEQYF	TGTGCCAGCAGTTACGAGGGGTACGAGCAGTACTTC
14	many	TRBD2	TRBV6-5	TRBJ2-1	CASSYAGTRNEQFF	TGTGCCAGCAGTTACGCCGGGACTAGAAATGAGCAGTTCTTC
17	few	TRBD2	TRBV11-2	TRBJ2-5	CASSLGQRLAMQETQYF	TGTGCCAGCAGCTTAGGCCAGCGACTAGCGATGCAAGAGACCCAGTACTTC
15	-	TRBD2	TRBV10-3	TRBJ2-1	CAISAAGGPYNEQFF	TGTGCCATCAGCGCAGCGGGAGGGCCCTACAATGAGCAGTTCTTC
15	-	TRBD1	TRBV5-4	TRBJ2-3	CASSSNRGDTDTQYF	TGTGCCAGCAGCTCAAACAGGGGTGATACAGATACGCAGTATTTT
16	-	TRBD2	TRBV6-1	TRBJ2-3	CASSSGTSGFGDAQYF	TGTGCCAGCAGTTCCGGGACTAGCGGTTTTGGAGATGCGCAGTATTTT
15	-	TRBD1	TRBV5-6	TRBJ1-2	CASSLVYFGTGDYTF	TGTGCCAGCAGCTTGGTTTATTTCGGGACAGGGGACTACACCTTC
11	many	-	TRBV6-6	TRBJ2-7	CASSMTLEQYF	TGTGCCAGCAGTATGACCCTCGAGCAGTACTTC
12	many	-	TRBV20-1	TRBJ1-5	CSTAAPRQPQHF	TGCAGTACCGCGGCTCCGCGGCAGCCCCAGCATTTT
15	few	-	TRBV6-6	TRBJ1-4	CASLPMGEGNEKLFF	TGTGCCAGCTTACCTATGGGGGAAGGAAATGAAAAACTGTTTTTT
14	-	-	TRBV6-4	TRBJ2-2	CASSVLSGTGELFF	TGTGCCAGCAGTGTTTTAAGTGGCACCGGGGAGCTGTTTTTT
15	many	-	TRBV4-2	TRBJ2-6	CASSRSSPGANVLTF	TGTGCCAGCAGCCGCAGTAGCCCCGGGGCCAACGTCCTGACTTTC
13	-	TRBD2	TRBV7-2	TRBJ2-1	CASSLGGLVEQFF	TGTGCCAGCAGCTTAGGCGGACTAGTTGAGCAGTTCTTC
18	many	TRBD2	TRBV7-8	TRBJ2-1	CASRPRGRSSGGYNEQFF	TGTGCCAGCAGACCTAGGGGTCGGAGTAGCGGGGGGTACAATGAGCAGTTCTTC
16	many	TRBD1	TRBV18	TRBJ1-5	CASSSRDSGGDQPQHF	TGTGCCAGCTCATCCCGGGACAGTGGCGGCGATCAGCCCCAGCATTTT
14	many	TRBD2	TRBV20-1	TRBJ2-7	CSARHGGGTYEQYF	TGCAGTGCCCGTCATGGCGGGGGGACCTACGAGCAGTACTTC
15	many	-	TRBV3-1	TRBJ2-3	CASSQDGDHTDTQYF	TGTGCCAGCAGCCAAGACGGGGACCACACAGATACGCAGTATTTT